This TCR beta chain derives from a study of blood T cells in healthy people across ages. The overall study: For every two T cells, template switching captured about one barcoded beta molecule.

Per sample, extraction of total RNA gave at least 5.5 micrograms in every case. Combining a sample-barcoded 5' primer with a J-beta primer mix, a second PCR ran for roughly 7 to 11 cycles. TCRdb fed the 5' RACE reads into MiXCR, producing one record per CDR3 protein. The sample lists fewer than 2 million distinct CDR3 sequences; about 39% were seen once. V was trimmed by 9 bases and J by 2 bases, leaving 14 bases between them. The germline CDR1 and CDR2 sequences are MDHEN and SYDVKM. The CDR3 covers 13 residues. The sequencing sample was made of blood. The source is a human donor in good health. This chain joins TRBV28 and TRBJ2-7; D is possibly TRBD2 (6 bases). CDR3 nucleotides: TGTGCCAGTGCTCGGCGGGGACCCTACGAGCAGTACTTC. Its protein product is CASARRGPYEQYF.